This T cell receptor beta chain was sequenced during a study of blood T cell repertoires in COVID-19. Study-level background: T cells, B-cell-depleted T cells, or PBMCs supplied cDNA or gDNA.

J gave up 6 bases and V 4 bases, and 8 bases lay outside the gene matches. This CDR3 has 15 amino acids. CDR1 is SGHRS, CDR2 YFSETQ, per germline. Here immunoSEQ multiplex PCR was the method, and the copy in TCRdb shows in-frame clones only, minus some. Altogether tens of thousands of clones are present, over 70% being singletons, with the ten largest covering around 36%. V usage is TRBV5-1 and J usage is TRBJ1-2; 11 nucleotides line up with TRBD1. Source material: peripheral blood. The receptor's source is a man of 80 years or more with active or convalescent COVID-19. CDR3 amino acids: CASSTADRGLNGYTF. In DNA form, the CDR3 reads TGCGCCAGCAGCACAGCGGACAGGGGGCTCAATGGCTACACCTTC.